A selection of T cell receptor beta chains follows, all from one sample in a study of T cell changes during pregnancy in multiple sclerosis. Assay: immunoSEQ multiplex PCR; the TCRdb copy retains only in-frame clones and omits some. The top ten clones hold 0.75% to 0.95% of a sample with around 97,000 clones, 85% to 95% of them seen once. Sequenced material: peripheral blood, taken after pregnancy. Every receptor here comes from a female donor with multiple sclerosis, enrolled in a pregnancy study. CDR3s include the opening cysteine and the closing phenylalanine or tryptophan. D genes are given only for firm matches. The size field is filled for only some rows; it gives once, few, many or a size class.

v_call	d_call	clone_size	j_call	cdr3_nt	cdr3_aa
TRBV7-2	NA	few	TRBJ1-1	TGTGCCAGCAGCTTAGGGCCAACTGAAGCTTTCTTT	CASSLGPTEAFF
TRBV10-3	NA	once	TRBJ2-7	TGTGCCATCAAGAGGGAGGGGGTAGTATACGAGCAGTACTTC	CAIKREGVVYEQYF
TRBV27	NA	NA	TRBJ1-5	TGTGCCAGAAAAGGACAGCCGTTCCAGCCCCAGCATTTT	CARKGQPFQPQHF
TRBV7-3	TRBD2	NA	TRBJ2-7	TGTGCCAGCAGCGCTGGACTAGGCTCCTCCTACGAGCAGTACTTC	CASSAGLGSSYEQYF
TRBV19	NA	NA	TRBJ2-1	TGTGCCAGTAGTATAGACAGGGCCACTGAGCAGTTCTTC	CASSIDRATEQFF
TRBV5-1	TRBD2	NA	TRBJ2-3	TGCGCCAGCAGCAATGGACTAGCGGGAGGGCCTAGAGATACGCAGTATTTT	CASSNGLAGGPRDTQYF
TRBV30	TRBD2	NA	TRBJ2-3	TGTGCCTCACTAGCGGGAGACACAGATACGCAGTATTTT	CASLAGDTDTQYF
TRBV7-7	TRBD1	NA	TRBJ2-7	TGTGCCAGCAGCTTAGGGGACAGGAACTCGCACGGGGGCCGTACTTACGAGCAGTACTTC	CASSLGDRNSHGGRTYEQYF
TRBV19	TRBD2	NA	TRBJ2-2	TGTGCCAGTAGTATAAGTAGCGGGAGAGGCACCGGGGAGCTGTTTTTT	CASSISSGRGTGELFF
TRBV19	NA	NA	TRBJ2-1	TGTGCCAGTAGTATTGGACAGTCTTCCTACAATGAGCAGTTCTTC	CASSIGQSSYNEQFF
TRBV4-3	NA	NA	TRBJ2-7	TGCGCCAGCAGCCAAGAGGTCGACAGGCCCATCTCCTACGAGCAGTACTTC	CASSQEVDRPISYEQYF
TRBV5-1	TRBD1	NA	TRBJ2-7	TGCGCCAGCAGCCCGACAGGGGAAAGGAACTACGAGCAGTACTTC	CASSPTGERNYEQYF
TRBV7-2	NA	once	TRBJ2-1	TGTGCCAGCAGCTACTCATCTGGGCGGGGCTACAATGAGCAGTTCTTC	CASSYSSGRGYNEQFF
TRBV4-1	NA	NA	TRBJ2-7	TGCGCCAGCAGCCTCTCTCCCGGAGGCCCCTACGAGCAGTACTTC	CASSLSPGGPYEQYF
TRBV10-1	TRBD2	NA	TRBJ2-7	TGCGCCAGCAGTGAGAGGGGCCTTGTAGCGGGGAGCTACGAGCAGTACTTC	CASSERGLVAGSYEQYF
TRBV6-5	NA	NA	TRBJ1-4	TGTGCCAGCAGTTACGTGGGCTTTAATGAAAAACTGTTTTTT	CASSYVGFNEKLFF
TRBV30	NA	NA	TRBJ2-7	TGTGCCTGGAGCCACAGAGCCTACGAGCAGTACTTC	CAWSHRAYEQYF
TRBV7-9	TRBD1	NA	TRBJ1-1	TGTGCCACCCTGTGGGCAGGGGGAGACACTGAAGCTTTCTTT	CATLWAGGDTEAFF
TRBV19	TRBD1	NA	TRBJ2-7	TGTGCCAGTATGGGACAGGGGGACTACGAGCAGTACTTC	CASMGQGDYEQYF
TRBV5-1	TRBD1	NA	TRBJ2-5	TGCGCCAGCAGCCCGGGACAGGGGATCGCGGAGACCCAGTACTTC	CASSPGQGIAETQYF
TRBV19	NA	NA	TRBJ1-4	TGTGCCAGTAGTCCCAGGAATGAAAAACTGTTTTTT	CASSPRNEKLFF
TRBV12-5	TRBD1	NA	TRBJ2-7	TGTGCTAGTGGGGGGGACAGGGGGTATGTCGAGCAGTACTTC	CASGGDRGYVEQYF
TRBV6-5	NA	NA	TRBJ2-2	TGTGCCAGCAGTCAATACGAGGGGAACACCGGGGAGCTGTTTTTT	CASSQYEGNTGELFF
TRBV7-8	TRBD1	NA	TRBJ2-7	TGTGCCAGCAGCTATCGACAGGGTTTCTACGAGCAGTACTTC	CASSYRQGFYEQYF
TRBV5-1	NA	NA	TRBJ2-7	TGCGCCAGCAGCTTATACAACTACGAGCAGTACTTC	CASSLYNYEQYF
TRBV6-6	NA	NA	TRBJ1-6	TGTGCCAGCAGTTCGCTCAAGTCAGGTTCACCCCTCCACTTT	CASSSLKSGSPLHF
TRBV6-1	TRBD1	NA	TRBJ2-7	TGTGCCAGCAGCGGTAGGACAGGTTGGAACTACGAGCAGTACTTC	CASSGRTGWNYEQYF
TRBV9	NA	NA	TRBJ1-1	TGTGCCAGCAGCGTAGATCAGGGGTATTCTGAAGCTTTCTTT	CASSVDQGYSEAFF
TRBV19	NA	NA	TRBJ2-7	TGTGCCAGTAGTATAAGCCGATCATTCTACGAGCAGTACTTC	CASSISRSFYEQYF
TRBV7-9	NA	NA	TRBJ1-2	TGTGCCAGCAGCTCACTCCAGGGGACCAACTATGGCTACACCTTC	CASSSLQGTNYGYTF
TRBV29-1	NA	NA	TRBJ1-2	TGCAGCGTTAAAGACAGGTCCGACTATGGCTACACCTTC	CSVKDRSDYGYTF
TRBV11-2	NA	NA	TRBJ2-1	TGTGCCAGCAGCTTGCGGCAGGGATACAATGAGCAGTTCTTC	CASSLRQGYNEQFF
TRBV28	TRBD1	NA	TRBJ2-2	TGTGCCAGCAGTCCCCGACAGGGGAACACCGGGGAGCTGTTTTTT	CASSPRQGNTGELFF
TRBV27	NA	NA	TRBJ1-2	TGTGCCAGCAGTTCACACAGGGAGGGAAGTGACTATGGCTACACCTTC	CASSSHREGSDYGYTF
TRBV28	NA	NA	TRBJ1-2	TGTGCCAGCAGAGGGAGGGACTATGGCTACACCTTC	CASRGRDYGYTF
TRBV7-7	TRBD1	NA	TRBJ2-2	TGTGCCAGCAGCCAGGGGGTCGGGGAGCTGTTTTTT	CASSQGVGELFF
TRBV9	NA	NA	TRBJ2-1	TGTGCCAGCAGCGTCCTTGGGGCCAACAATGAGCAGTTCTTC	CASSVLGANNEQFF
TRBV9	NA	NA	TRBJ2-1	TGTGCCAGCAGCGTAAGCGTCGACTCCTACAATGAGCAGTTCTTC	CASSVSVDSYNEQFF
TRBV29-1	TRBD1	once	TRBJ2-1	TGCAGCATCCGGGACAGGACCTACAATGAGCAGTTCTTC	CSIRDRTYNEQFF
TRBV28	TRBD1	NA	TRBJ1-2	TGTGCCAGCAGTTTACCAGGGGGTCCGAACTATGGCTACACCTTC	CASSLPGGPNYGYTF
TRBV28	TRBD1	NA	TRBJ1-1	TGTGCCAGCAGCCTTCCTTTCCATCAGGGGGCTGGAATGAACACTGAAGCTTTCTTT	CASSLPFHQGAGMNTEAFF
TRBV5-1	TRBD1	NA	TRBJ1-1	TGCGCCAGCAGCAGCGACAGGGGCCTAATCATGAACACTGAAGCTTTCTTT	CASSSDRGLIMNTEAFF
TRBV23-1	TRBD1	few	TRBJ2-3	TGCGCCAGCAGTCAATCGAGGGACAGAGACGGCACAGATACGCAGTATTTT	CASSQSRDRDGTDTQYF
TRBV10-3	NA	NA	TRBJ1-5	TGTGCCATCAGTGGGGGGGATAATCAGCCCCAGCATTTT	CAISGGDNQPQHF
TRBV28	TRBD1	NA	TRBJ1-1	TGTGCCAGCAGTATATCCCTGGGACAGGGGGGTATGAACACTGAAGCTTTCTTT	CASSISLGQGGMNTEAFF
TRBV9	NA	NA	TRBJ2-3	TGTGCCAGCAGCGTCCGGGACTCTCCTGGCACAGATACGCAGTATTTT	CASSVRDSPGTDTQYF
TRBV5-1	TRBD1	NA	TRBJ2-7	TGCGCCAGCAGCAAGACAGGGGTCCAATACGAGCAGTACTTC	CASSKTGVQYEQYF
TRBV11-3	NA	NA	TRBJ1-1	TGTGCCAGCAGCTTAGTGGCCAGGGAGGCGTACACTGAAGCTTTCTTT	CASSLVAREAYTEAFF
TRBV7-2	TRBD1	once	TRBJ2-7	TGTGCCAGCAGCAGGACAGGGAAAGGCTACGAGCAGTACTTC	CASSRTGKGYEQYF
TRBV6-5	NA	NA	TRBJ2-1	TGTGCCAGCACTCCCCCGGGAAAAACCGTCAATGAGCAGTTCTTC	CASTPPGKTVNEQFF
TRBV28	NA	once	TRBJ2-2	TGTGCCAGCAGTTTCCGACAAGTCACCGGGGAGCTGTTTTTT	CASSFRQVTGELFF
TRBV4-3	NA	NA	TRBJ2-5	TGCGCCAGCAGCCAAGATGCTCCGACGTGGGGGGGCCATGAGACCCAGTACTTC	CASSQDAPTWGGHETQYF
TRBV5-1	TRBD1	NA	TRBJ2-7	TGCGCCAGCAGCCGGGACAGGGGGGGGTACGAGCAGTACTTC	CASSRDRGGYEQYF
TRBV7-8	TRBD2	NA	TRBJ2-1	TGTGCCAGCAGCTTACGGGGCGGGGGTTACAATGAGCAGTTCTTC	CASSLRGGGYNEQFF